A selection of T cell receptor beta chains follows, all from one sample in a study of T cell responses to AZD1222 COVID-19 vaccine. The assay was immunoSEQ multiplex PCR, and TCRdb's table has in-frame clones only and misses some. This repertoire shows 150,000 to 200,000 clones, roughly 90% found once; its top ten account for around 1.2%. Sequences were derived from peripheral blood, sampled 28 days after the second AZD1222 dose. Receptors were obtained from an adult who received the AZD1222 COVID-19 vaccine. Both conserved end residues are trimmed from each CDR3. Clone size, where shown, is once, few, many, or a class for clones that have expanded.

J | V | size | CDR3
TRBJ1-2 | TRBV7-9 | - | ASSLASGDGYT
TRBJ2-3 | TRBV7-8 | - | ASSLFLAGNINTDTQY
TRBJ1-1 | TRBV18 | - | ASSPWAKGRGAEAF
TRBJ2-1 | TRBV19 | - | ASSTRGPGGGALDEQF
TRBJ2-1 | TRBV10-3 | - | AISESGAGGRKVEQF
TRBJ1-1 | TRBV11-2 | - | ASSSGSYTEAF
TRBJ1-3 | TRBV11-1 | few | ASSFRAGTSGNTIY
TRBJ2-7 | TRBV18 | - | ASSQAGLDEQY
TRBJ2-7 | TRBV19 | - | ASSKTGTEQY
TRBJ1-2 | TRBV3-1/TRBV3-2 | few | ASSQKGTGSGGYT
TRBJ2-7 | TRBV2 | - | ASRDRSSYEQY
TRBJ1-4 | TRBV19 | - | ASRSRSNEKLF
TRBJ1-2 | TRBV7-3 | - | ASSLSDSYGYT
TRBJ2-5 | TRBV9 | - | ASSVGGRLGVQETQY
TRBJ2-4 | TRBV2 | - | ASSGLAGEVGY
TRBJ1-5 | TRBV2 | few | ASTPWRAQPQH
TRBJ1-1 | TRBV6-1 | - | ASSDIQGAFTEAF
TRBJ1-5 | TRBV4-2 | - | ASSQGSGGLSNQPQH
TRBJ1-5 | TRBV29-1 | - | SVGYGSNQPQH
TRBJ2-7 | TRBV6-5 | - | ASRRGDVLSYEQY
TRBJ1-5 | TRBV27 | - | ASSFDGSNQPQH
TRBJ2-1 | TRBV19 | - | ASSTSLSSYNEQF
TRBJ2-3 | TRBV3-1/TRBV3-2 | - | ASSQRDGTDTQY
TRBJ1-5 | TRBV7-7 | - | ASSRQHLRIWAQH
TRBJ2-5 | TRBV5-1 | once | ASSLRSTRETQY
TRBJ2-2 | TRBV19 | - | ASRLTGNANTGELF
TRBJ1-5 | TRBV4-1 | - | ASSQATGYNQPQH
TRBJ1-2 | TRBV10-3 | - | AVTLGDTVGGGYT
TRBJ2-3 | TRBV7-3 | - | ASSLTGTSGSSTDTQY
TRBJ2-1 | TRBV14 | - | ASSLPWGIYNEQF
TRBJ2-7 | TRBV7-2 | - | ASSPEGHSLYEQY
TRBJ2-7 | TRBV29-1 | - | SVLSRDSYEQY
TRBJ1-2 | TRBV5-6 | - | ASSLAGFYGYT
TRBJ1-6 | TRBV19 | - | ASSNRDRDRSPLH
TRBJ2-4 | TRBV7-9 | - | ASSPEGAKNIQY
TRBJ2-2 | TRBV5-6 | - | ASSKTDDRSGELF
TRBJ1-1 | TRBV18 | - | ASSPIQGRSTEAF
TRBJ2-5 | TRBV7-9 | - | ASSLGSGIGTQY
TRBJ2-3 | TRBV19 | - | ASSIDQGLAGNEKDTQY
TRBJ2-7 | TRBV20-1 | - | SASSPIHTYEQY
TRBJ1-6 | TRBV7-6 | - | ASSLQGGKLDSPLH
TRBJ1-2 | TRBV28 | - | ASSLGLNGYT
TRBJ1-1 | TRBV24-1 | - | ATPRGRGGTEAF
TRBJ2-1 | TRBV19 | - | ASSKGGSWNNEQF
TRBJ1-2 | TRBV29-1 | - | SVGTGQATNYGYT
TRBJ1-6 | TRBV7-6 | - | ASSTRDSPGPYNSPLH
TRBJ2-2 | TRBV7-3 | - | ASRRNSGSLAGELF
TRBJ2-2 | TRBV9 | - | ASSVAEVAGFTSTGELF
TRBJ2-7 | TRBV4-1 | once | ASSHHISGSVLGEQY
TRBJ1-5 | TRBV28 | - | ASFRFNQPQH
TRBJ1-2 | TRBV7-2 | once | ASSLGLGSYGYT
TRBJ1-5 | TRBV10-3 | - | AISGDLNQPQH
TRBJ1-5 | TRBV27 | - | ASSYGGGGNQPQH
- | TRBV3-1/TRBV3-2 | - | ASSQESGQIRYEQY
TRBJ2-1 | TRBV29-1 | - | SVDIAGEYNEQF
TRBJ2-7 | TRBV5-1 | - | ASKGDYEQY
TRBJ2-2 | TRBV9 | - | ASSYGVGGELF
TRBJ2-7 | TRBV6-2/TRBV6-3 | - | ASSTRTGQYEQY
TRBJ2-1 | TRBV5-1 | - | ASSLGAWADYLGSYNEQF